These T cell receptor beta chains were read from a single sample in a study of response to subunit inactivated influenza vaccine. TCRdb ran MiXCR on the RT-PCR reads and lists one entry per CDR3 protein. The data contain just under 550,000 distinct CDR3 sequences, approximately 20% of them singletons. The data were also submitted as part of a second study, on T cells expressing NK-cell markers.

This specimen was CD4+ T cells sorted from PBMCs, taken about 13 days after vaccination. The receptors here all came from a man between 45 and 60 years old who received an inactivated influenza vaccine. Both conserved end residues are part of each CDR3. Each record gives: V gene, clone size, J gene, D gene, CDR3 DNA, CDR3 protein. The D gene is left open where the match is weak. A row's size may be missing; if present it is once, few, many or a size class.

V: TRBV29-1
size: few
J: TRBJ2-5
D: NA
DNA: TGCAGCGTTGACGCCCTAGGGTCCGGGCGAGAGACCCAGTACTTC
CDR3: CSVDALGSGRETQYF

V: TRBV7-2
size: many
J: TRBJ1-1
D: TRBD1
DNA: TGTGCCAGCAGCGCGGGACAGGGAAACACTGAAGCTTTCTTT
CDR3: CASSAGQGNTEAFF

V: TRBV12-3/TRBV12-4
size: few
J: TRBJ1-6
D: NA
DNA: TGTGCCAGCAGGCCCCCGACGGTAAATTCACCCCTCCACTTT
CDR3: CASRPPTVNSPLHF

V: TRBV11-2
size: NA
J: TRBJ2-3
D: NA
DNA: TGTGCCAGCAGTTCCGGACCCTTTACGCAGTATTTT
CDR3: CASSSGPFTQYF

V: TRBV9
size: NA
J: TRBJ2-7
D: TRBD1
DNA: TGTGCCAGCAGCGGTGGACAGGGGGCTGGACGAGAGCAGTACTTC
CDR3: CASSGGQGAGREQYF

V: TRBV3-1
size: few
J: TRBJ2-5
D: NA
DNA: TGTGCCAGCAGCCACCGGGCCCTACAAGAGACCCAGTACTTC
CDR3: CASSHRALQETQYF

V: TRBV27
size: few
J: TRBJ2-3
D: NA
DNA: TGTGCCAGCAGTTTCAGGGATCTTCGAAATACGCAGTATTTT
CDR3: CASSFRDLRNTQYF

V: TRBV7-8
size: NA
J: TRBJ2-5
D: TRBD2
DNA: TGTGCCAGCAGCTTGGGGGGGTTATGGGAGACCCAGTACTTC
CDR3: CASSLGGLWETQYF

V: TRBV5-8
size: few
J: TRBJ2-7
D: NA
DNA: TGTGCCAGCAGGGAAGGACTCGTTCAGTACTTC
CDR3: CASREGLVQYF

V: TRBV5-1
size: few
J: TRBJ1-4
D: NA
DNA: TGCGCCAGCAGCTTTCGGCCTCAGCAAGATAATGAAAAACTGTTTTTT
CDR3: CASSFRPQQDNEKLFF